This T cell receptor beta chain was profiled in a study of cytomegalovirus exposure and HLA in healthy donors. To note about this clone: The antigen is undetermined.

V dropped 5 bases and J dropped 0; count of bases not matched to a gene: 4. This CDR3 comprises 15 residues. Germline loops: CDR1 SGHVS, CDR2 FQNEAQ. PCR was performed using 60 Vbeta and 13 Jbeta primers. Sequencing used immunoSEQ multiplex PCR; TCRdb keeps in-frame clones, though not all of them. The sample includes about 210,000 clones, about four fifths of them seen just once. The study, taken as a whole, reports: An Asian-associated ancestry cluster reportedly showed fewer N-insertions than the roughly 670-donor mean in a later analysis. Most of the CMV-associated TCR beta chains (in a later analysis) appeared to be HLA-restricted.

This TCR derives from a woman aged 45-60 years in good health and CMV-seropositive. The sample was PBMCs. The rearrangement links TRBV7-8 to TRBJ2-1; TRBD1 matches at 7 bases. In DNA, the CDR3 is TGTGCCAGCAGCCCAGGGGGTAACTCCTACAATGAGCAGTTCTTC. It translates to CASSPGGNSYNEQFF.